This is a list of T cell receptor beta chains from one sample in a study of T cell responses to AZD1222 COVID-19 vaccine. The protocol was immunoSEQ multiplex PCR, while the TCRdb copy is restricted to in-frame clones and leaves out a portion. The repertoire holds around 150,000 clones, with 88% as singletons. The material sequenced was peripheral blood, taken on day 0 of AZD1222 vaccination. All receptors derive from an adult in good health. Each CDR3 is given with its conserved first and last residue. D genes are given only for firm matches.

d_gene	j_gene	v_gene	CDR3aa
NA	TRBJ1-6	TRBV6-2/TRBV6-3	CASSLGSSYNSPLHF
NA	TRBJ1-5	TRBV30	CAWSADSNQPQHF
NA	TRBJ2-7	TRBV7-9	CASSLESYRDEQYF
NA	TRBJ2-2	TRBV18	CASSLEDTANTGELFF
NA	TRBJ1-5	TRBV5-1	CASSLGGAADQPQHF
NA	TRBJ2-5	TRBV28	CASSPAGPPGETQYF
NA	TRBJ2-3	TRBV12-3/TRBV12-4	CASSQTSADTQYF
NA	TRBJ1-2	TRBV28	CASSLRTGGGYTF
NA	TRBJ2-1	TRBV6-1	CASSEAGRNEQFF
NA	TRBJ1-6	TRBV30	CAWSERTAFSYNSPLHF
TRBD2	TRBJ2-1	TRBV29-1	CSVKRSGAYNEQFF
NA	TRBJ2-3	TRBV7-8	CASSLHDTQYF
NA	TRBJ1-1	TRBV27	CASSLLPGVYTEAFF
NA	TRBJ2-7	TRBV6-2/TRBV6-3	CASSYSNYEQYF
NA	TRBJ2-2	TRBV6-5	CASSPGIAVTGELFF
NA	TRBJ2-2	TRBV27	CASTGEWGTGELFF
TRBD1	TRBJ1-2	TRBV6-2/TRBV6-3	CASSRYRGGYGYTF
TRBD1	TRBJ1-1	TRBV7-9	CASSFTGGVEAFF
TRBD1	TRBJ2-7	TRBV28	CASTGQGEGEQYF
NA	TRBJ1-6	TRBV27	CASSLRGLYNSPLHF
NA	TRBJ1-4	TRBV28	CATYGYNEKLFF
NA	TRBJ2-5	TRBV6-1	CASSEKDLRGGFSETQYF
TRBD2	TRBJ2-3	TRBV11-3	CASSLGSGSLTDTQYF
NA	TRBJ2-3	TRBV6-5	CASSYSGYTDTQYF
NA	TRBJ2-5	TRBV19	CASSIWQGNRQETQYF
NA	TRBJ1-1	TRBV5-1	CASSFLWGTEAFF
NA	TRBJ1-5	TRBV10-3	CAISEGTGNQPQHF
NA	TRBJ1-2	TRBV7-2	CASSSITARGGHYGYTF
TRBD1	TRBJ1-4	TRBV4-1	CASSHPGTGGFEKLFF
NA	TRBJ1-5	TRBV28	CASSLGSRMDQPQHF
NA	TRBJ1-2	TRBV5-8	CASSLVFGVRGYTF
NA	TRBJ1-6	TRBV25-1	CASTQTGTVRNSPLHF
NA	TRBJ2-3	TRBV30	CAWTPSTDTQYF
NA	TRBJ2-3	TRBV5-1	CASSQTDSGGTDTQYF
TRBD1	TRBJ2-7	TRBV19	CASSRTGWDEQYF
NA	TRBJ1-2	TRBV5-1	CASSPNREFSGYTF